This TCR beta chain was captured in a study of beta chain features in type 1 diabetes. V was cut by 0 bases and J by 0 bases, with 8 bases left in between. The CDR3 totals 15 residues. Germline CDR1 SGHRS, CDR2 YFSETQ. All of the isolated RNA was reverse transcribed, so expressed TCRB transcripts were sequenced. Data came from immunoSEQ multiplex PCR; TCRdb stores just in-frame clones and leaves some out. This table has about 210,000 clones, roughly 11% appearing once. The specimen was central memory CD4+ T cells from blood. V usage is TRBV5-1 and J usage is TRBJ2-3; D unclear. This receptor was identified in a man between 18 and 35 years old in good health. CDR3 sequence (DNA): TGCGCCAGCAGCTTGGTGGCGAGAAGCACAGATACGCAGTATTTT. Translated: CASSLVARSTDTQYF.